This TCR beta chain was recovered during a study of cytomegalovirus exposure and HLA in healthy donors listed by TCRdb under 2017. For the wider study: An earlier analysis of roughly 500 of the donors reported 250 to 300 Gb of sequence data and 120 million or so unique TCR beta sequences from 150 million to 200 million T cells. In the later analysis, no new phenotypic data were used to find candidate immune exposures; instead, reliance was placed on TCR beta sequences and their occurrence across donors. Across approximately 400 genotyped donors of the cohort, an average of roughly 200,000 unique TCR beta nucleotide sequences per donor were sequenced, and about a sixth of those sequences were non-productive. The number of donors typed differed by locus, with about 629-630 for A, B, C, DRB1 and DQB1, roughly 520 for DQA1, 600 to 610 for DPA1, and some 440 for DPB1. Of the roughly 420 genotyped donors, 65% to 90% were placed in the genetic ancestry cluster associated with self-reported Caucasian donors. All discovery cohort repertoires had been generated using a single sequencing platform. A later analysis re-examined previously published TCR beta repertoires from just over 650 donors and added high-resolution HLA genotyping to investigate patterns of TCR occurrence. A separate validation cohort of over 95 different subjects was used in addition to the approximately 610-subject first cohort. In an earlier analysis of 587 of the donors, high-throughput TCR beta sequencing was used to judge whether each TCR beta V gene segment behaved as functional or pseudogenic. HLA typing covered class I and class II loci at four-digit resolution. The study combined high-throughput TCR immunosequencing, statistical association of individual TCRs with disease status, and machine learning to predict cytomegalovirus infection status. The study was designed to test whether signatures of past pathogen exposure could be identified by cataloging public T cell receptors. Donor age, sex, ethnicity and CMV serostatus were collected together with the repertoire data. The study used immunosequencing to profile the T cell repertoires of some 600 subjects and linked those repertoires to cytomegalovirus serostatus. Genome-wide SNP genotypes for about 65% of the roughly 670 donors were used in a later genetic analysis, which treated that subset as a discovery cohort. A few DR-DQ haplotypes were treated as single units for association and clustering because of strong linkage in the cohort. An early release covering 500 to 750 HLA-typed donors comprised about 320 gigabases of sequencing data and roughly 86 million unique TCR sequences. What the study reported, not specific to this receptor: The 87-base-pair reads could not distinguish some IMGT-functional V segments, including TRBV6-2 and TRBV6-3, so those segments were excluded. While some public TCRs were present in many individuals, most TCR sequences turned up only very rarely across donors. Seventeen rarely observed V segments, including chromosome 9 orphons, were excluded from the earlier analysis of approximately 500 of the donors because counts were too low. The classifier was reported to diagnose cytomegalovirus status with high specificity and sensitivity in both the original and validation cohorts. Correlated functional status among segregating V segments might reflect linkage disequilibrium, but an unknown experimental factor could not be ruled out. A further reported finding was that TCR beta sequences accurately predicted the HLA-A and HLA-B alleles for most subjects in the first cohort. In a later genetic analysis, a missense DCLRE1C variant was associated with V-gene and J-gene trimming of TCR beta chains, and the association was replicated in an independent cohort. Strong co-occurrence of HLA alleles, especially DR and DQ, made assigning TCR associations to individual alleles difficult. In a later analysis, several top co-occurrence clusters were reported to appear linked to parvovirus B19, influenza, CMV and Epstein-Barr virus. The presence/absence analyses assumed that sequencing depth was roughly uniform across donors, and that assumption may not be true. Compared with the 666-donor mean, donors in an Asian-associated ancestry cluster had fewer N-insertions in productive TCRs, according to a later genetic analysis. The authors suggested that the approach could potentially be extended to other disease states and immunological phenotypes. In a later analysis, HLA-associated TCR beta chains showed more clonal expansion and lower generation probabilities than non-associated chains that were equally common. A cluster of highly shared sequence variants was judged likely to be a technical artifact of the sequencing pipeline. The cohort was sequenced for TCR beta chains only, and without alpha or paired-chain data the features that could be detected were limited. A later analysis found that most CMV-associated TCR beta chains appeared HLA-restricted, with HLA associations seemingly driven largely by CMV exposure. In the study, 150 to 200 TCR beta chains were listed as associated with cytomegalovirus. A later analysis found that TCR association rates varied across HLA loci, with DRB1 alleles showing the most associated TCRs and HLA-C alleles the fewest. At a false discovery rate of 0.05, a later analysis linked 15,000 to 20,000 TCR beta sequences to specific HLA alleles. CMV serostatus was the only immune exposure information available for the cohort. In vitro tests confirmed that a few of the cytomegalovirus-associated TCR beta chains recognize cytomegalovirus antigens. Broadly in line with IMGT annotations, most TCR beta V segments showed up in productive rearrangements about 87% or about 30% of the time in an earlier analysis of around 550 of the donors. Because HLA typing was missing for some donors at each locus, association tests included only the typed subset.

CDR1 and CDR2 (MNHEY, SMNVEV) derive from the germline V gene (reference sequence). Here V drops 8 bases and J drops 8 bases, and the junction holds 14 bases not matched to any gene. Inclusive of the bounding cysteine and phenylalanine, the CDR3 is 15 residues long. Solely the CDR3 DNA is kept, with 45 bases framed from the first base. Library construction relied on the immunoSEQ multiplex PCR assay. For the multiplex PCR, a mixture combining 60 forward primers for TCR Vbeta segments and 13 reverse primers for TCR Jbeta segments was used. Amplification of the CDR3 region of rearranged TCR beta genes was performed with a multiplex PCR assay on genomic DNA. Amplified TCR beta libraries were sequenced as 87-base-pair reads on the Illumina HiSeq System. The source study handled its data this way. A later analysis counted about 80 million unique TCR beta chains across the 550 to 750 repertoires, and about 10 million of these chains were shared by at least two donors. To remove PCR and sequencing errors, raw reads were error-corrected and collapsed into unique sequences using a nearest-neighbor algorithm that merged closely related sequences. To assign V, D and J gene segments, CDR3 sequences were aligned to IMGT reference sequences. For a sequence to be retained, a match of at least six nucleotides was required to both a V gene segment and a J gene segment. A rearrangement counted as productive if the CDR3 had no stop codons and remained in frame with V and J, and every other rearrangement counted as non-productive. CDR3 was defined according to IMGT convention as the region running from the second conserved V-encoded cysteine to the conserved J-encoded phenylalanine. The earlier analysis of fewer than 700 of the donors excluded sequences that lacked an unambiguous match to a single V gene segment. In an earlier analysis of 500 to 750 of the donors, V segments were called functional above 56.7% productive rearrangements and were called segregating when the between-donor standard deviation exceeded 5%. A statistical classification framework was built to diagnose cytomegalovirus status from the catalog of TCR beta chain sequences. V and J gene assignment, in a later analysis, came from comparing TCR nucleotide sequences with IMGT/GENE-DB human TR gene sequences. Using the TCRdist pipeline, a later analysis assigned CDR3 sequences along with most-parsimonious VDJ recombination scenarios. A later analysis defined each TCR beta chain by its CDR3 amino acid sequence plus V-gene family, and excluded reads lacking a unique V-gene family. In a later analysis, fewer than 600 highly shared, low-generation-probability nucleotide sequences were removed to address suspected cross-contamination and a sequencing artifact. In a later analysis, a clonal expansion index was calculated for each public chain from normalized within-repertoire ranks of inferred template counts. In a later analysis, generation probabilities were computed with a VDJ recombination model fitted to out-of-frame rearrangements, and the resulting probabilities were checked against IGoR. In a later analysis, TCR-TCR, TCR-HLA and TCR-CMV co-occurrence was scored with hypergeometric tests, and a repertoire-size bias correction was applied to TCR pairs. To estimate false discovery rates, a later analysis permuted the HLA or CMV assignments 20 times. In a later analysis, co-occurring TCRs were grouped with DBSCAN, and TCRdist sequence similarity was added when clustering was performed within HLA-allele-positive subsets. Repertoires with fewer than 30,000 or more than 120,000 public chains were left out of co-occurrence clustering, as were a few repertoires with anomalous nucleotide sharing. TCRdb provides this immuneACCESS table in a form limited to in-frame rearrangements. Some clones are lacking; in checked studies, under half of them reflect an unresolved V gene, and why the rest are absent is not known. For V, J and clone size, that table is used; D and trimming come from the DNA. The sample table records roughly 130,000 clones; roughly 69% of these occur just once. Of the sample, approximately 2.9% is held by the ten largest clones.

This clone was seen once. Its antigen is not yet known. No much larger clone exists at a distance of one base, and base qualities are not known. The cohort consisted of hundreds of healthy bone marrow donors. All cohort members were sampled while nominally healthy, although unrecorded immune exposures were likely present. CMV serostatus was positive for more than 250 and negative for about 50% of the roughly 670 cohort members, and was not recorded for this donor. A peripheral blood sample was collected from each donor, and TCR beta sequencing was performed on peripheral blood mononuclear cells. Genomic DNA was extracted from the blood cell samples with the Qiagen DNeasy Blood Extraction Kit.

The origin of this receptor is a human donor in good health. Recombination joined TRBV27 with TRBJ1-4; 7 nucleotides in the junction match TRBD1. Sequenced input: PBMCs. The CDR3 sequence is CASGTFRDRREKLFF. The DNA sequence reads TGTGCCAGCGGGACCTTCCGGGACAGAAGAGAAAAACTGTTTTTT. Where the CDR3 stops, the reference TRBV27 and TRBJ1-4 genes take over; the full variable domain is EAQVTQNPRYLITVTGKKLTVTCSQNMNHEYMSWYRQDPGLGLRQIYYSMNVEVTDKGDVPEGYKVSRKEKRNFPLILESPSPNQTSLYFCASGTFRDRREKLFFGSGTQLSVL.